The clone carrying this TCR beta chain showed up just a few times. These data belong to a study of T cell changes during pregnancy in multiple sclerosis. Sequencing was performed with immunoSEQ multiplex PCR; in TCRdb, only in-frame clones are kept and a portion is missing. The repertoire includes over 40,000 clones, about 87% of them detected once, and roughly 1.2% sits in the top ten. Trimming took off 0 bases at V and 1 base at J, with 10 bases between the two ends. In germline, CDR1 is SGDLS, CDR2 YYNGEE. The CDR3 is 15 amino acids. The chain employs TRBV9 and TRBJ1-1; D is ambiguous. This TCR was sampled from a female donor with multiple sclerosis, enrolled in a pregnancy study. Sequenced here: CD4+ T cells from peripheral blood mononuclear cells, sampled in the second trimester of pregnancy. DNA for the CDR3: TGTGCCAGCAGCGTAGGCGGGAGGTCGAACACTGAAGCTTTCTTT. It codes for CASSVGGRSNTEAFF.